This T cell receptor beta chain emerged from a study of shared clonotypes between healthy human individuals. Profiled with immunoSEQ multiplex PCR; TCRdb holds only in-frame clones, not every one. The repertoire holds 600,000 to 750,000 clones, with about 90% as singletons. Trimming removed 3 bases from V and 5 bases from J; junction bases left unmatched: 7. Per germline, CDR1 MDHEN and CDR2 SYDVKM. CDR3 length: 16 residues. Note on this clone: The antigen is undetermined.

Study-level results: Some naive CD4 clonotypes, roughly 5%, turned up in common across a few donors. The four-donor shared clonotypes exceeded non-shared clonotypes in generation probability, with non-shared ones scoring lower.

V usage is TRBV28 and J usage is TRBJ2-7, with 13 bases matching TRBD2. Source material: memory CD8+ T cells from PBMCs. Sample subset: CD45RO+ cells pooled with CCR7-negative TemRA cells. This TCR came from a man between 18 and 35 years old in good health. Some clones in this sample may be carry-over from other donors' samples. This CDR3 reads CASSFRRTSGSHEQYF. In DNA, the CDR3 is TGTGCCAGCAGTTTTAGAAGGACTAGCGGGAGCCACGAGCAGTACTTC.